This passage covers 7 T cell receptor beta chains from one sample sequenced in a study of human T cells and chemical hapten exposure. Time point: pre-sensitization, week 0. Treatment of the sample: therapeutic diphenylcyclopropenone sensitization with weekly scalp DPC. TCRdb re-called the RACE reads through MiXCR, storing one row per CDR3 protein. Among 300,000 to 450,000 distinct CDR3 sequences listed, around 5.5% were seen once. The sequencing here drew on whole blood, taken in connection with sensitization to the hapten diphenylcyclopropenone (DPC). Receptors were obtained from a woman aged 18 to 35 with alopecia areata. Some clones in this sample may be carry-over from other donors' samples.

This rearrangement joins TRBV3-1 to TRBJ2-1; the match to TRBD2 covers 14 bases. Unmatched junction bases numbered 6, after V lost 4 bases and J lost 7 bases. Germline CDR1 is LGHDT and CDR2 is YNNKEL (reference sequence). This CDR3 has 16 amino acids. The CDR3 reads CASSLSTSGGVNEQFF. The CDR3 DNA is TGTGCCAGCAGCCTCTCGACTAGCGGGGGGGTTAATGAGCAGTTCTTC.

The chain is built from TRBV3-1 and TRBJ1-6; D ambiguous. The CDR3 covers 15 residues. Germline lookup yields CDR1 LGHDT and CDR2 YNNKEL (reference sequence). The V end was cut by 3 bases, the J end by 10 bases, with 16 bases between. Written as DNA, the CDR3 is TGTGCCAGCAGCCAGAGTCAGGATCCAAGCTCACCCCTCCACTTT. It translates to CASSQSQDPSSPLHF.

The chain has TRBV28 and TRBJ2-5; 13 bases are shared with TRBD2. The V gene end was trimmed by 2 bases and the J gene end by 7 bases; junction bases not matched to a gene: 1. CDR1 is MDHEN, CDR2 SYDVKM, per germline. The CDR3 is made up of 14 amino acids. Written as DNA, the CDR3 is TGTGCCAGCAGTTTAACTAGCGGGGGGGCGACCCAGTACTTC. Translated: CASSLTSGGATQYF. Full variable domain (rest looked up from reference TRBV28 and TRBJ2-5): DVKVTQSSRYLVKRTGEKVFLECVQDMDHENMFWYRQDPGLGLRLIYFSYDVKMKEKGDIPEGYSVSREKKERFSLILESASTNQTSMYLCASSLTSGGATQYFGPGTRLLVL.

The table lists this clonotype with many counts. The chain links TRBV6-5 to TRBJ1-1, with TRBD1 matching over 9 bases. J gave up 8 bases and V 6 bases, and 13 bases lay outside the gene matches. Germline CDR1 is MNHEY and CDR2 is SVGAGI. This CDR3 is built from 15 residues. The CDR3 DNA sequence: TGTGCCAGCAGCCTTAACCGGGACAGGGAAGGGGAAGCTTTCTTT. Amino acids: CASSLNRDREGEAFF.

This clonotype has at least ten counts. The chain links TRBV3-1 to TRBJ1-2; no clear D. The germline CDR1 and CDR2 sequences are LGHDT and YNNKEL (reference sequence). This CDR3 spans 11 amino acids. Trimming took off 6 bases at V and 0 bases at J, with 2 bases between the two ends. The CDR3 loop is CASRSNYGYTF. The DNA of the CDR3 is TGTGCCAGCAGGTCTAACTATGGCTACACCTTC. Based on the CDR3 plus reference TRBV3-1 and TRBJ1-2, the full variable domain is DTAVSQTPKYLVTQMGNDKSIKCEQNLGHDTMYWYKQDSKKFLKIMFSYNNKELIINETVPNRFSPKSPDKAHLNLHINSLELGDSAVYFCASRSNYGYTFGSGTRLTVV.

This clonotype occurred many times. The rearrangement uses TRBV3-1 and TRBJ1-5, with 9 bases matching TRBD1. There are 15 residues in the CDR3. Germline V gene sequence: CDR1 LGHDT, CDR2 YNNKEL (reference sequence). After removal of 1 base from V and 6 bases from J, the junction contained 4 bases not matched to a gene. The CDR3 reads CASSQVLGQGQPQHF. In DNA, the CDR3 is TGTGCCAGCAGCCAAGTCCTGGGACAGGGTCAGCCCCAGCATTTT.

This clonotype was observed many times. The CDR3 loop is CATSRGGTDGNTEAFF. The CDR3 DNA reads as TGTGCCACCAGCAGAGGGGGGACGGACGGTAACACTGAAGCTTTCTTT. V is TRBV15 and J is TRBJ1-1; possible D gene TRBD1, 5 bases. Between the trimmed V and J ends, which lost 1 base and 2 bases, there was a span of 14 bases. Germline V gene data show CDR1 as LNHNV and CDR2 as YYDKDF (reference sequence). There are 16 residues in the CDR3.